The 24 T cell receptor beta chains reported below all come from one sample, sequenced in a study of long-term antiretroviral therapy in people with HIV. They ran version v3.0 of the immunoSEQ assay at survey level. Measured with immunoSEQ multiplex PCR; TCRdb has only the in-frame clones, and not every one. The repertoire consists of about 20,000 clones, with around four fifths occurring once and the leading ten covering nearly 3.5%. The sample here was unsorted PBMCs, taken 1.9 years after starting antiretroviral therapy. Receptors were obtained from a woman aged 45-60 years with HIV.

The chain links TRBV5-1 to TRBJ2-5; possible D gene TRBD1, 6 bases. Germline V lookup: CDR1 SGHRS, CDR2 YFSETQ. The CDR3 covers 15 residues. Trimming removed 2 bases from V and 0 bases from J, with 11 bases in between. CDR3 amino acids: CASSFGTGYQETQYF. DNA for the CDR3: TGCGCCAGCAGCTTTGGAACAGGGTACCAAGAGACCCAGTACTTC.

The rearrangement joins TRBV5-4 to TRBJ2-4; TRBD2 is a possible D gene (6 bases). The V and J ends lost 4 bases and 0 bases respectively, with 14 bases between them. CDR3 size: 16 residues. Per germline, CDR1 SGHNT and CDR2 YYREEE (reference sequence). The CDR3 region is CASSPPGGVAKNIQYF. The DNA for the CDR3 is TGTGCCAGCAGCCCCCCGGGCGGGGTAGCCAAAAACATTCAGTACTTC.

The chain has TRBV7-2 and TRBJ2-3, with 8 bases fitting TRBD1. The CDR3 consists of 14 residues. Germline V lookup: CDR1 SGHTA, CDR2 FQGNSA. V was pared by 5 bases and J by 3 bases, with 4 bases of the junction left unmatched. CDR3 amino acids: CASSEDRATDTQYF. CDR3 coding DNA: TGTGCCAGCAGCGAGGACAGGGCAACAGATACGCAGTATTTT.

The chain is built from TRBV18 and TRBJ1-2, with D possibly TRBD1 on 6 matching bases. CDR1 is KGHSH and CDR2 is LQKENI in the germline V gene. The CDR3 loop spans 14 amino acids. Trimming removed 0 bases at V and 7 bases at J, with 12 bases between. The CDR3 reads CASSPPSGAVGYTF. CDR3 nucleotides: TGTGCCAGCTCACCACCGTCGGGGGCGGTTGGCTACACCTTC.

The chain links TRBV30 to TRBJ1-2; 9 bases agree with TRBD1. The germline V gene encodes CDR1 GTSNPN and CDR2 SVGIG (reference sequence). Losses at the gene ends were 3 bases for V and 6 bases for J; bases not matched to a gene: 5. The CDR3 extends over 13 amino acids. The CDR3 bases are TGTGCCTGGAGCTGGACAGGGGATCATGGCTACACCTTC. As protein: CAWSWTGDHGYTF.

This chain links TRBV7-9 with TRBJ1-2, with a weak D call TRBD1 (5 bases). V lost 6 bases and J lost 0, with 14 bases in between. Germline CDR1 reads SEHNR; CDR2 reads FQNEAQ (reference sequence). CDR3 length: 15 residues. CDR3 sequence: CASRKTAMSNYGYTF. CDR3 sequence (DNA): TGTGCCAGCAGGAAGACAGCAATGTCTAACTATGGCTACACCTTC.

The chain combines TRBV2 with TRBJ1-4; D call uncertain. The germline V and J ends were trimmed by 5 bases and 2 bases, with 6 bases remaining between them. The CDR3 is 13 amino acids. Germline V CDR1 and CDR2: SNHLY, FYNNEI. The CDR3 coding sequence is TGTGCCAGCAGTCCAGGCACTAATGAAAAACTGTTTTTT. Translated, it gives CASSPGTNEKLFF.

CDR3 bases: TGTGCCAGTAGTACCGTAGCGGGGGGCCGGCAGACCCAGTACTTC. Translating gives CASSTVAGGRQTQYF. The chain recombines TRBV19 with TRBJ2-5, with 10 bases matching TRBD2. The ends lost 4 bases at V and 6 bases at J; junction bases unmatched: 8. CDR1 and CDR2 from the germline V gene are LNHDA and SQIVND (reference sequence). This CDR3 is 15 amino acids long.

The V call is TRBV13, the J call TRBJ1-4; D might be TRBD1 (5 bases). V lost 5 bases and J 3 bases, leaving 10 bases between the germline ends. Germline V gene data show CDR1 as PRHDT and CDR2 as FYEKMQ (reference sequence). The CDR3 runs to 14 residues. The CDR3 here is CASSRRGSNEKLFF. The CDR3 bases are TGTGCCAGCAGCCGGAGGGGATCTAATGAAAAACTGTTTTTT.

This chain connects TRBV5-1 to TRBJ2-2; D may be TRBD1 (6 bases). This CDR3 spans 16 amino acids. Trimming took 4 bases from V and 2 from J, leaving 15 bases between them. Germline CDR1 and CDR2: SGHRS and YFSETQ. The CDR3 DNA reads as TGCGCCAGCAGCCCGCCGAGGGGGTTCAACACCGGGGAGCTGTTTTTT. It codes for CASSPPRGFNTGELFF.

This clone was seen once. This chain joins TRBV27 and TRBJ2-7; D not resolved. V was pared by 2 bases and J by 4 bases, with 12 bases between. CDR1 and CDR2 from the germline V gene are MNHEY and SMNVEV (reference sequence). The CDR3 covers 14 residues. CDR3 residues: CASSLLGRRYEQYF. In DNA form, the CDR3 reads TGTGCCAGCAGTTTACTAGGACGGAGATACGAGCAGTACTTC.

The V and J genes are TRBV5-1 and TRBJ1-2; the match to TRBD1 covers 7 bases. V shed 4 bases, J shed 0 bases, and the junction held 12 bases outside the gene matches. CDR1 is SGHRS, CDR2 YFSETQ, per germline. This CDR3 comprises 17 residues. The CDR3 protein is CASSGKGQPLANYGYTF. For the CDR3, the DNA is TGCGCCAGCAGCGGAAAGGGACAGCCTCTAGCTAACTATGGCTACACCTTC. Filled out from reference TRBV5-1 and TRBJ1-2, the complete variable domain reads KAGVTQTPRYLIKTRGQQVTLSCSPISGHRSVSWYQQTPGQGLQFLFEYFSETQRNKGNFPGRFSGRQFSNSRSEMNVSTLELGDSALYLCASSGKGQPLANYGYTFGSGTRLTVV.

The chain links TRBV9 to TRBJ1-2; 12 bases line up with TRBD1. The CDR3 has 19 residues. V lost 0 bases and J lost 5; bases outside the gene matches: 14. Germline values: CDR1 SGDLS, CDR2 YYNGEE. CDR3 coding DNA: TGTGCCAGCAGCGTAGGAACTGGGGACAGGGGGCCCCCTTGGTATGGCTACACCTTC. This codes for CASSVGTGDRGPPWYGYTF.

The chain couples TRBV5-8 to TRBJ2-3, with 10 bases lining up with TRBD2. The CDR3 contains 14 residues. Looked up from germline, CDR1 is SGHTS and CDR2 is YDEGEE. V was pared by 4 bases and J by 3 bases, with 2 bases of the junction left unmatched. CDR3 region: CASSRSGGTDTQYF. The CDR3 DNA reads TGTGCCAGCAGCCGTAGCGGGGGGACAGATACGCAGTATTTT.

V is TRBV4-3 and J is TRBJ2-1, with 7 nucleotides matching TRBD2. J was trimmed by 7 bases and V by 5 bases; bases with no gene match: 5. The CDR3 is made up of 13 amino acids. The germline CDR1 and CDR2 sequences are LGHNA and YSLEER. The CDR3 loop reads CASSSTGGNEQFF. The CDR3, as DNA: TGCGCCAGCAGCTCCACGGGGGGAAATGAGCAGTTCTTC.

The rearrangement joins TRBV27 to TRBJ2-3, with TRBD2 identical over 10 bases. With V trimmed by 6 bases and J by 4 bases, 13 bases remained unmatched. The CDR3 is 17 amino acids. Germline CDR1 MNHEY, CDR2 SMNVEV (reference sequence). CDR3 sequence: CASSWVSSSGGADTQYF. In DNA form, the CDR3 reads TGTGCCAGCAGCTGGGTTAGTTCTAGCGGGGGCGCAGATACGCAGTATTTT.

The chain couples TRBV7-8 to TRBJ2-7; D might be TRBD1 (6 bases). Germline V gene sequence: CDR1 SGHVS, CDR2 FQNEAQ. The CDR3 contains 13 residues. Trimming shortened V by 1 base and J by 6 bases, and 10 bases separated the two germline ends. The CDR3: CASSLVRGGEQYF. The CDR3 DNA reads TGTGCCAGCAGCTTAGTTCGAGGGGGCGAGCAGTACTTC. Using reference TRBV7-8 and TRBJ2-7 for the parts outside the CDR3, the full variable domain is GAGVSQSPRYKVAKRGQDVALRCDPISGHVSLFWYQQALGQGPEFLTYFQNEAQLDKSGLPSDRFFAERPEGSVSTLKIQRTQQEDSAVYLCASSLVRGGEQYFGPGTRLTVT.

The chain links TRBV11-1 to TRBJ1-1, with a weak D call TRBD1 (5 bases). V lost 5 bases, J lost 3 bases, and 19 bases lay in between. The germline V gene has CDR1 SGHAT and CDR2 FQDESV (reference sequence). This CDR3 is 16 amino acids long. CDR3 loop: CASSPGTPLGDTEAFF. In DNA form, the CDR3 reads TGTGCCAGCAGCCCGGGGACCCCACTCGGGGACACTGAAGCTTTCTTT.

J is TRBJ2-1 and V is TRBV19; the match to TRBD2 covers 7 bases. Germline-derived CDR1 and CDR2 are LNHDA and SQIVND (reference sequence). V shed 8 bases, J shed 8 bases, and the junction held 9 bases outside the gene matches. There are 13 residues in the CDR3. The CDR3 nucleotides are TGTGCCAGTGGGAGGGAGCCCCTCGATGAGCAGTTCTTC. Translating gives CASGREPLDEQFF.

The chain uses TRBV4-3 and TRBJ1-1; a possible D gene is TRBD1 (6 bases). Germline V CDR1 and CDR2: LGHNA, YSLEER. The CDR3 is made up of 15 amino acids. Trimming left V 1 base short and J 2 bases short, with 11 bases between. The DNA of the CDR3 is TGCGCCAGCAGCCAAGGGGTACAGGGTAACACTGAAGCTTTCTTT. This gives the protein CASSQGVQGNTEAFF.

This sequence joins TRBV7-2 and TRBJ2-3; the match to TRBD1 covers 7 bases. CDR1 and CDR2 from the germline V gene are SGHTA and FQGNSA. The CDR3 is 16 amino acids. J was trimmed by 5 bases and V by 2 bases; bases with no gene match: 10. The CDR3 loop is CASSLSLTAGGDTQYF. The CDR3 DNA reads TGTGCCAGCAGCTTAAGTTTGACGGCAGGGGGAGATACGCAGTATTTT.

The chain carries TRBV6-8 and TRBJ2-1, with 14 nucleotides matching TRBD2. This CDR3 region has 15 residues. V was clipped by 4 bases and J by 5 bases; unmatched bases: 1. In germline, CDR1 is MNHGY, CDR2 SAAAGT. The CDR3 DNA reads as TGTGCCAGCAGTTGGACTAGCGGGGGGCACAATGAGCAGTTCTTC. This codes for CASSWTSGGHNEQFF.

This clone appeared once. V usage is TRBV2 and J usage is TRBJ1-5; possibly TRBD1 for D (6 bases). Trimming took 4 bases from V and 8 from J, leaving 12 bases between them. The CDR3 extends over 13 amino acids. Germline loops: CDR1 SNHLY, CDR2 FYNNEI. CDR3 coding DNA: TGTGCCAGCAGTGGACAGGTTCGGGAGCCCCAGCATTTT. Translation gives CASSGQVREPQHF. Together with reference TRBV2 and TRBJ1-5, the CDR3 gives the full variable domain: EPEVTQTPSHQVTQMGQEVILRCVPISNHLYFYWYRQILGQKVEFLVSFYNNEISEKSEIFDDQFSVERPDGSNFTLKIRSTKLEDSAMYFCASSGQVREPQHFGDGTRLSIL.

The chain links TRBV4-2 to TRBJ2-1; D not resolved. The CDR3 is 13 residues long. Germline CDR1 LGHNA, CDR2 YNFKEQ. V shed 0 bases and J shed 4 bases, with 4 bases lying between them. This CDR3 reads CASSQDSYNEQFF. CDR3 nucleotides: TGTGCCAGCAGCCAAGATTCATACAATGAGCAGTTCTTC.